This T cell receptor (beta chain) was retrieved from a study of tumor-infiltrating lymphocytes in localized non-small cell lung cancer. With respect to this clone: Its antigen is as yet unknown.

Clones were sequenced by immunoSEQ multiplex PCR, and TCRdb holds only the in-frame ones, with some missing. The data show about 15,000 clones, with less than 80% seen just once and approximately 6.8% held by the top ten. Trimming cost V 5 bases and J 8 bases, with 21 bases left between them. Germline CDR1 MNHEY, CDR2 SMNVEV (reference sequence). This CDR3 contains 16 residues. Overall study results and limits: Higher tumor T cell infiltration than in uninvolved lung was supported by TCRbeta sequencing. Each assay used a separate piece of the same tissue.

The source is a human donor with non-small cell lung cancer. The gene calls are TRBV27 and TRBJ2-2; D possibly corresponds to TRBD2 (6 bases). Sequencing was performed on lung tumor tissue. Written as DNA, the CDR3 is TGTGCCAGCAGTCCAAAGCCATCCCGGAGGGCAGGGGAGCTGTTTTTT. Translation gives CASSPKPSRRAGELFF.